A selection of T cell receptor beta chains follows, all from one sample in a study of blood T cell repertoires in COVID-19. Sequencing used immunoSEQ multiplex PCR; TCRdb keeps in-frame clones, though not all of them. The repertoire has some 400,000 clones, over 75% of them found once; the top ten carry approximately 1.2%. The material sequenced was PBMCs or T cells enriched from blood (not recorded which). Receptors originate from a man aged 30-40 years who had recovered from COVID-19. Both conserved end residues are part of each CDR3. Fields, in order: V gene, D gene, clone size, J gene, CDR3 protein, CDR3 DNA. The D gene is left open where the match is weak. Clone size is shown for a subset of rows, as once, few, many or a class of expanded clone.

V gene: TRBV4-2
D gene: .
clone size: .
J gene: TRBJ2-5
CDR3 protein: CASSPRVGGQETQYF
CDR3 DNA: TGTGCCAGCAGCCCACGGGTGGGGGGCCAAGAGACCCAGTACTTC

V gene: TRBV7-9
D gene: .
clone size: .
J gene: TRBJ2-2
CDR3 protein: CASSGSTGFPGELFF
CDR3 DNA: TGTGCCAGCAGCGGATCCACAGGGTTCCCCGGGGAGCTGTTTTTT

V gene: TRBV19
D gene: TRBD1
clone size: .
J gene: TRBJ2-2
CDR3 protein: CASSTGQGAAGELFF
CDR3 DNA: TGTGCCAGTAGTACAGGACAGGGGGCCGCCGGGGAGCTGTTTTTT

V gene: TRBV5-8
D gene: .
clone size: once
J gene: TRBJ1-5
CDR3 protein: CASSPGGVYSNQPQHF
CDR3 DNA: TGTGCCAGCAGCCCCGGGGGGGTTTATAGCAATCAGCCCCAGCATTTT

V gene: TRBV15
D gene: .
clone size: .
J gene: TRBJ1-1
CDR3 protein: CATTAQGLDFTEAFF
CDR3 DNA: TGTGCCACCACAGCTCAGGGGCTGGATTTCACTGAAGCTTTCTTT

V gene: TRBV5-1
D gene: TRBD1
clone size: .
J gene: TRBJ1-3
CDR3 protein: CASSWGQGLSNTIYF
CDR3 DNA: TGCGCCAGCAGCTGGGGACAGGGACTGTCGAACACCATATATTTT

V gene: TRBV4-3
D gene: .
clone size: .
J gene: TRBJ1-5
CDR3 protein: CASSQEVAINQPQHF
CDR3 DNA: TGCGCCAGCAGCCAAGAAGTGGCCATCAATCAGCCCCAGCATTTT

V gene: TRBV4-3
D gene: .
clone size: .
J gene: TRBJ2-1
CDR3 protein: CASSQARGWYNEQFF
CDR3 DNA: TGCGCCAGCAGCCAAGCTAGGGGCTGGTACAATGAGCAGTTCTTC

V gene: TRBV14
D gene: .
clone size: .
J gene: TRBJ1-4
CDR3 protein: CASSQGGGLRVKLFF
CDR3 DNA: TGTGCCAGCAGCCAAGGAGGCGGCCTCCGGGTGAAACTGTTTTTT

V gene: TRBV6-2/TRBV6-3
D gene: .
clone size: .
J gene: TRBJ1-2
CDR3 protein: CASSQQLGRSGYTF
CDR3 DNA: TGTGCCAGCAGCCAGCAGCTTGGGCGCTCTGGCTACACCTTC

V gene: TRBV12-3/TRBV12-4
D gene: .
clone size: .
J gene: TRBJ2-7
CDR3 protein: CASSRSHEQYF
CDR3 DNA: TGTGCCAGCAGTCGGAGTCACGAGCAGTACTTC

V gene: TRBV7-2
D gene: TRBD1
clone size: .
J gene: TRBJ1-2
CDR3 protein: CASSTRQGSYGYTF
CDR3 DNA: TGTGCCAGCAGCACCCGACAGGGAAGCTATGGCTACACCTTC

V gene: TRBV24-1
D gene: TRBD1
clone size: .
J gene: TRBJ1-2
CDR3 protein: CATSDPGQSGYTF
CDR3 DNA: TGTGCCACCAGTGACCCGGGACAGTCTGGCTACACCTTC

V gene: TRBV7-2
D gene: .
clone size: .
J gene: TRBJ1-1
CDR3 protein: CASSLGTPNTEAFF
CDR3 DNA: TGTGCCAGCAGCTTAGGGACACCCAACACTGAAGCTTTCTTT

V gene: TRBV5-5
D gene: .
clone size: once
J gene: TRBJ2-7
CDR3 protein: CASSNALGGEQYF
CDR3 DNA: TGTGCCAGCAGTAACGCTCTCGGGGGCGAGCAGTACTTC

V gene: TRBV6-2/TRBV6-3
D gene: TRBD1
clone size: .
J gene: TRBJ2-2
CDR3 protein: CASSWGQIYTGELFF
CDR3 DNA: TGTGCCAGCAGTTGGGGACAGATATACACCGGGGAGCTGTTTTTT

V gene: TRBV7-2
D gene: TRBD1
clone size: .
J gene: TRBJ1-1
CDR3 protein: CASSPGTDTTEAFF
CDR3 DNA: TGTGCCAGCAGCCCCGGGACAGATACCACTGAAGCTTTCTTT

V gene: TRBV10-3
D gene: TRBD1
clone size: .
J gene: TRBJ1-6
CDR3 protein: CAISEGQGISPLHF
CDR3 DNA: TGTGCCATCAGTGAGGGACAGGGGATTTCACCCCTCCACTTT

V gene: TRBV19
D gene: TRBD1
clone size: few
J gene: TRBJ1-2
CDR3 protein: CASNSQGAHGYTF
CDR3 DNA: TGTGCCAGTAACTCACAGGGGGCGCATGGCTACACCTTC

V gene: TRBV6-1
D gene: .
clone size: few
J gene: TRBJ1-3
CDR3 protein: CASSEHSSGNTIYF
CDR3 DNA: TGTGCCAGCAGTGAACACAGCTCTGGAAACACCATATATTTT

V gene: TRBV28
D gene: TRBD1
clone size: .
J gene: TRBJ1-5
CDR3 protein: CASRTGVQPQHF
CDR3 DNA: TGTGCCAGCAGGACAGGGGTTCAGCCCCAGCATTTT

V gene: TRBV10-3
D gene: .
clone size: .
J gene: TRBJ1-5
CDR3 protein: CAISGGGNSNQPQHF
CDR3 DNA: TGTGCCATCAGTGGCGGGGGTAATAGCAATCAGCCCCAGCATTTT